The following is a T cell receptor (beta chain) sequence with its context. This sample was taken from a study of blood T cell repertoires in COVID-19. Study details: COVID-19 samples from acute and convalescent phases originated in the United States, Italy and Spain. Nucleic acid was either cDNA or gDNA, and it came from T cells, B-cell-depleted T cells, or PBMCs.

Source study methods: For nucleated cells, counts were estimated from reference gene primer amplification. Measured with immunoSEQ multiplex PCR; TCRdb has only the in-frame clones, and not every one. Clonal size and the V and J genes are those of that table, whereas D and trimming came from the DNA. The sample consists of 250,000 to 350,000 clones, around nine tenths of them appearing once. Germline CDR1 reads SGDLS; CDR2 reads YYNGEE. The CDR3 extends over 14 amino acids. Trimming left V 3 bases short and J 0 bases short, with 7 bases between. This receptor was taken from a man aged 25 to 40 with acute or convalescent COVID-19. Source material: peripheral blood. The chain couples TRBV9 to TRBJ1-5, with a weak D call TRBD1 (5 bases). The CDR3: CASSADSSNQPQHF. CDR3 coding DNA: TGTGCCAGCAGCGCCGACAGTAGCAATCAGCCCCAGCATTTT.